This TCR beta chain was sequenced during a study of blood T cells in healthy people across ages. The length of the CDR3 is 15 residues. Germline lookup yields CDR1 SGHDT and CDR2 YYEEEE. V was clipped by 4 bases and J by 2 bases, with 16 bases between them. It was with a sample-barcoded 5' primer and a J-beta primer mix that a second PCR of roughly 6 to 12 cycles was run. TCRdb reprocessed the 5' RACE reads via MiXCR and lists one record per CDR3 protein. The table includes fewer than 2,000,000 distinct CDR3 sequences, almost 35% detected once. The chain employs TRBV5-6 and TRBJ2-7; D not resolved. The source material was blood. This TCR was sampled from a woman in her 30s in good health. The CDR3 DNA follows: TGTGCCAGCAGCATGACGGCGTTCTCTACCTACGAGCAGTACTTC. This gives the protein CASSMTAFSTYEQYF.